This T cell receptor beta chain was identified during a study of cytomegalovirus exposure and HLA in healthy donors. Sequencing was performed with immunoSEQ multiplex PCR; in TCRdb, only in-frame clones are kept and a portion is missing. The sample shows roughly 76,000 clones, about 94% of them seen only once. The clonotype comes from a young man in good health and CMV-seropositive. The sequenced sample consisted of PBMCs.

CDR3: CASSGTGGYNEQFF. In DNA form, the CDR3 reads TGTGCCAGTAGTGGGACAGGGGGCTACAATGAGCAGTTCTTC. The genes are TRBV19 and TRBJ2-1; 11 bases are shared with TRBD1. The CDR3 sequence is 14 residues long. V shed 5 bases, J shed 3 bases, and the junction held 0 bases outside the gene matches. Germline CDR1 reads LNHDA; CDR2 reads SQIVND (reference sequence).